This is a list of T cell receptor beta chains from one sample in a study of blood T cell repertoires in COVID-19. The table came from immunoSEQ multiplex PCR; TCRdb's copy has only in-frame clones and leaves some out. The table includes more than 80,000 clones, 75% to 90% detected once. Sequencing input: peripheral blood. These receptors were collected from a woman of 80 years or more with active or convalescent COVID-19. The CDR3 runs from the conserved cysteine through the conserved F or W. Fields, in order: J gene, clone size, V gene, D gene, CDR3 DNA, CDR3 protein. A D gene is named only where the DNA matches it firmly. Size is omitted from some rows. Given values are once, few, many or a class for expanded clones.

TRBJ1-2 | . | TRBV28 | . | TGTGCCAGCAGTCTCGGGACACAAGGCTATGGCTACACCTTC | CASSLGTQGYGYTF
TRBJ2-7 | . | TRBV20-1 | TRBD1 | TGCAGTGCTAGTGGTTCGGGGACAGGGGGCGTCGAGCAGTACTTC | CSASGSGTGGVEQYF
TRBJ2-1 | once | TRBV7-9 | . | TGTGCCAGCAGCCAACGGGACTCCAGGAATGAGCAGTTCTTC | CASSQRDSRNEQFF
TRBJ1-2 | . | TRBV19 | TRBD1 | TGTGCCAGTAGTATAAGGGACAGGGTTAACTATGGCTACACCTTC | CASSIRDRVNYGYTF
TRBJ2-7 | . | TRBV28 | TRBD1 | TGTGCCAGCAGTTTAGGGGGACAGTTCTACGAGCAGTACTTC | CASSLGGQFYEQYF
TRBJ1-6 | . | TRBV27 | . | TGTGCCAGCACCTTCCGGGACAATAGTTCACCCCTCCACTTT | CASTFRDNSSPLHF
TRBJ1-4 | . | TRBV6-5 | . | TGTGCCAGCAGTTTATTCGGTGAAAAACTGTTTTTT | CASSLFGEKLFF
TRBJ1-6 | . | TRBV27 | TRBD1 | TGTGCCAGCAGACCTGAGGGGGCAGGGGGCCAGTATTCACCCCTCCACTTT | CASRPEGAGGQYSPLHF
TRBJ1-3 | . | TRBV13 | . | TGTGCCAGCAGCTTCCGACATGGAATCTCTGGAAACACCATATATTTT | CASSFRHGISGNTIYF
TRBJ2-7 | once | TRBV7-7 | . | TGTGCTAGCAGCCCGGGGATAACGGGAACCTACGAGCAGTACTTC | CASSPGITGTYEQYF
TRBJ2-7 | . | TRBV11-2 | . | TGTGCCAGCAGAGCAATCACCGGGACTTCGAGCTCCTACGAGCAGTACTTC | CASRAITGTSSSYEQYF
TRBJ2-1 | . | TRBV24-1 | . | TGTGCCACCAGTGACCTGGGGCGCGGGAAGGAGGATGAGCAGTTCTTC | CATSDLGRGKEDEQFF
TRBJ2-7 | . | TRBV19 | . | TGTGCCAGTAGTACAGACACTGAGTCCTACGAGCAGTACTTC | CASSTDTESYEQYF
TRBJ1-2 | . | TRBV20-1 | . | TGCAGTGCATATGTTAACTATGGCTACACCTTC | CSAYVNYGYTF
TRBJ2-5 | . | TRBV6-5 | TRBD2 | TGTGCCAGCAGCGAGAGCGGGAGGCAAGAGACCCAGTACTTC | CASSESGRQETQYF
TRBJ2-4 | once | TRBV3-1/TRBV3-2 | . | TGTGCCAGCAGCCAAGATCTAGCCAAAAACATTCAGTACTTC | CASSQDLAKNIQYF
TRBJ2-3 | many | TRBV2 | TRBD1 | TGTGCCAGCAGCGCTGACAGGGGGCTGGTGGATACGCAGTATTTT | CASSADRGLVDTQYF
TRBJ1-4 | . | TRBV18 | . | TGTGCCAGCTCACCTTCCAGACACGAAAACCTGTTTTTT | CASSPSRHENLFF
TRBJ1-5 | . | TRBV6-5 | . | TGTGCCAGCAGGCCCAGCGGGAGAAGCAATCAGCCCCAGCATTTT | CASRPSGRSNQPQHF
TRBJ2-7 | . | TRBV11-3 | . | TGTGCCAGCAGCTTAGGCGCAGGGAACTACGAGCAGTACTTC | CASSLGAGNYEQYF
TRBJ2-7 | . | TRBV3-1/TRBV3-2 | TRBD2 | TGTGCCAGCAGCCCCTCCGGGACTAGCTACGAGCAGTACTTC | CASSPSGTSYEQYF
TRBJ2-5 | . | TRBV5-6 | TRBD2 | TGTGCCAGCAGCTCCGGCGGGAGGCAAGAGACCCAGTACTTC | CASSSGGRQETQYF
TRBJ2-1 | . | TRBV11-2 | . | TGTGCCAGCAGCTTAGGCCCAACTGGGTCCGGGGGTGAGCAGTTCTTC | CASSLGPTGSGGEQFF
TRBJ2-5 | . | TRBV5-1 | TRBD2 | TGCGCCAGCAGCTCCCGAGCGGGGGGAGGGGAGACCCAGTACTTC | CASSSRAGGGETQYF
TRBJ1-1 | . | TRBV7-3 | . | TGTGCCAGCAGCCTGGGAGGGTGGGTAGGAGACACTGAAGCTTTCTTT | CASSLGGWVGDTEAFF
TRBJ2-2 | . | TRBV18 | TRBD2 | TGTGCCAGCTCACCACAGCTAGCGGGGAGCACCGGGGAGCTGTTTTTT | CASSPQLAGSTGELFF
TRBJ2-1 | . | TRBV28 | TRBD2 | TGTGCCAGCAGCCGATGGGGAGCGGGGGTTTCGGATGAGCAGTTCTTC | CASSRWGAGVSDEQFF
TRBJ1-2 | . | TRBV4-2 | TRBD1 | TGTGCCAGCAGCCCGGACAGGGTGGCCTATGGCTACACCTTC | CASSPDRVAYGYTF
TRBJ2-7 | few | TRBV10-3 | TRBD1 | TGTGCCGTATTACAGGGGGAAGAGCAGTACTTC | CAVLQGEEQYF
TRBJ2-2 | . | TRBV6-2/TRBV6-3 | . | TGTGCCAGCAGTTACTCGCGAACAGGGAGGGGTACCGGGGAGCTGTTTTTT | CASSYSRTGRGTGELFF